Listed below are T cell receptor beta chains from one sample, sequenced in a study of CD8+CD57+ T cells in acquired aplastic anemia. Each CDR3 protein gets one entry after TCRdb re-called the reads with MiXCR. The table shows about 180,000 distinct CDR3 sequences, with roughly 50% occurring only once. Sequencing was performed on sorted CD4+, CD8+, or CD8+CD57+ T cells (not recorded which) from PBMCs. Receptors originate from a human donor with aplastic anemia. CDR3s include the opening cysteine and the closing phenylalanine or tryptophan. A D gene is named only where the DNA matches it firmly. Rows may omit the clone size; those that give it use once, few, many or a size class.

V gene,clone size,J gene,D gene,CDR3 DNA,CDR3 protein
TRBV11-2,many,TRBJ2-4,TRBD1,TGTGCCAGCAGCTTAGGACAGGGCGGGTCGAGTTTAGCCAAAAACATTCAGTACTTC,CASSLGQGGSSLAKNIQYF
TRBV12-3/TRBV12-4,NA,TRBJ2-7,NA,NA,CASSSSDLALYEQYF
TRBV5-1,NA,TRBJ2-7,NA,TGCGCCAGCAGCTCCGGGATGGGACTCCTCTACGAGCAGTACTTC,CASSSGMGLLYEQYF
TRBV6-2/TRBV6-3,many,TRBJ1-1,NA,TGTGCCAGCAGTTATGGGTCTGGGAGAGCCACTGAAGCTTTCTTT,CASSYGSGRATEAFF
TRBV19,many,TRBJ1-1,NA,TGTGCCAGTAATCCCGGGACACCTCTCATGAACACTGAAGCTTTCTTT,CASNPGTPLMNTEAFF
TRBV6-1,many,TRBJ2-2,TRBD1,TGTGCCAGCCTTAACAGGGGGCAGAACACCGGGGAGCTGTTTTTT,CASLNRGQNTGELFF
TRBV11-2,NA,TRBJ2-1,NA,TGTGCCAGCAGCTTAGACGGAGACCCCTACAATGAGCAGTTCTTC,CASSLDGDPYNEQFF
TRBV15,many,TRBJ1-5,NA,TGTGCCACCAGCAGAGATCGCCTGGCCAGGGTAGGAGATCAGCCCCAGCATTTT,CATSRDRLARVGDQPQHF
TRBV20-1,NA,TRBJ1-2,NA,TGCAGTGCTAGAGATGTTGTCAGGGGACGTTATGGCTACACCTTC,CSARDVVRGRYGYTF
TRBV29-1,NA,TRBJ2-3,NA,TGCAGCGGGGACACCAAAGACACAGATACGCAGTATTTT,CSGDTKDTDTQYF
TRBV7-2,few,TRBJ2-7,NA,TGTGCCAGCAGCTTTTTGTGGGGCTACGAGCAGTACTTC,CASSFLWGYEQYF
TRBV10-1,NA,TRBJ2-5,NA,TGCGCCAGCAGTGAGGCAGGACGTGAGGAGACCCAGTACTTC,CASSEAGREETQYF
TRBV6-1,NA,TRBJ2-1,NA,TGTGCCAGCAGTGAGCTGGCGAAAATGAACTACAATGAGCAGTTCTTC,CASSELAKMNYNEQFF